These 31 T cell receptor beta chains were all obtained from the same sample, sequenced in a study of graft-versus-host responses after intestinal transplantation. Here immunoSEQ multiplex PCR was the method, and the copy in TCRdb shows in-frame clones only, minus some. The data contain about 40,000 clones, about 89% of them singletons. Source: PBMCs, taken around 320 days after intestinal transplant. The receptors here all came from a human patient who received an intestinal transplant, so some T cells may come from the graft donor.

The chain combines TRBV28 with TRBJ2-7; no definite D call. Trimming shortened V by 1 base and J by 3 bases, and 7 bases separated the two germline ends. This CDR3 has 13 residues. Germline V lookup: CDR1 MDHEN, CDR2 SYDVKM. The CDR3 DNA is TGTGCCAGCAGTTTATCTCGGGTCTACGAGCAGTACTTC. It encodes CASSLSRVYEQYF.

The chain recombines TRBV15 with TRBJ2-1; no definite D call. Deletions cut 0 bases from V and 2 bases from J, with 8 bases between. Germline values: CDR1 LNHNV, CDR2 YYDKDF (reference sequence). The CDR3 sequence is 15 residues long. This chain's CDR3 is CATSRERQTYNEQFF. The CDR3 coding sequence is TGTGCCACCAGCAGAGAAAGGCAGACCTACAATGAGCAGTTCTTC.

The V call is TRBV4-2, the J call TRBJ1-2; 10 bases line up with TRBD1. V lost 0 bases to trimming and J lost 6 bases; unmatched junction nucleotides: 4. The CDR3 is made up of 15 amino acids. The V gene's germline CDR1 is LGHNA and CDR2 YNFKEQ. In nucleotides, the CDR3 is TGTGCCAGCAGCCAAGAAACCGGGACAGGGGATGGCTACACCTTC. The encoded protein is CASSQETGTGDGYTF.

This clone was seen a single time. The V call is TRBV15, the J call TRBJ2-3; D may be TRBD1 or TRBD2 (5 bases each). V lost 1 base to trimming and J lost 6 bases, with 11 bases between them. Germline V gives CDR1 LNHNV, CDR2 YYDKDF (reference sequence). The length of the CDR3 is 14 residues. The chain's CDR3 is CATSRGGVGDTQYF. CDR3 nucleotide sequence: TGTGCCACCAGCAGAGGAGGGGTCGGGGATACGCAGTATTTT. Variable domain in full (rest from reference TRBV15 and TRBJ2-3): DAMVIQNPRYQVTQFGKPVTLSCSQTLNHNVMYWYQQKSSQAPKLLFHYYDKDFNNEADTPDNFQSRRPNTSFCFLDIRSPGLGDTAMYLCATSRGGVGDTQYFGPGTRLTVL.

The chain uses TRBV2 and TRBJ1-2; D uncertain. In germline, CDR1 is SNHLY, CDR2 FYNNEI. This CDR3 has 17 residues. V lost 1 base and J 3 bases, leaving 18 bases between the germline ends. The CDR3 is CASSEGGLAGVYYGYTF. The CDR3 DNA follows: TGTGCCAGCAGTGAAGGAGGGCTAGCTGGGGTCTACTATGGCTACACCTTC. Complete variable domain (other parts from reference TRBV2 and TRBJ1-2): EPEVTQTPSHQVTQMGQEVILRCVPISNHLYFYWYRQILGQKVEFLVSFYNNEISEKSEIFDDQFSVERPDGSNFTLKIRSTKLEDSAMYFCASSEGGLAGVYYGYTFGSGTRLTVV.

This clone was picked up a small number of times. The chain links TRBV6-5 to TRBJ2-1; 10 bases match TRBD2. Germline CDR1 and CDR2: MNHEY and SVGAGI. With V trimmed by 7 bases and J by 7 bases, 4 bases remained unmatched. The CDR3 covers 13 residues. CDR3 amino acids: CASTLAGGNEQFF. CDR3 DNA: TGTGCCAGCACATTAGCGGGGGGAAATGAGCAGTTCTTC.

V and J are TRBV29-1 and TRBJ1-1; unclear D gene. This CDR3 has 13 residues. Trimming took 4 bases from V and 0 from J, leaving 9 bases between them. Germline CDR1 reads SQVTM; CDR2 reads ANQGSEA. CDR3 residues: CSVVHRMNTEAFF. For the CDR3, the DNA is TGCAGCGTTGTACACAGAATGAACACTGAAGCTTTCTTT.

The count of this clone is one. The chain uses TRBV4-1 and TRBJ1-1; 8 nucleotides align to TRBD1. Germline V CDR1 and CDR2: MGHRA, YSYEKL. This CDR3 has 15 residues. V lost 3 bases, J lost 5 bases, and 8 bases stayed unmatched. The CDR3 spells CASSHSWTGKTEAFF. Here the CDR3 DNA reads TGCGCCAGCAGCCATTCCTGGACAGGGAAGACTGAAGCTTTCTTT.

The chain combines TRBV9 with TRBJ2-1, with D perhaps assigned TRBD1 or TRBD2 (5 bases each). The CDR3 covers 14 residues. CDR1 is SGDLS, CDR2 YYNGEE, per germline. V was clipped by 3 bases and J by 2 bases, with 9 bases between them. The CDR3 nucleotides read TGTGCCAGCAGCGAGGGGACCGCCTACAATGAGCAGTTCTTC. As protein: CASSEGTAYNEQFF.

The gene calls are TRBV5-4 and TRBJ2-2, with a weak D call TRBD1 (5 bases). V dropped 4 bases and J dropped 0 bases, with 16 bases sitting between them. This CDR3 is built from 17 residues. Per germline, CDR1 SGHNT and CDR2 YYREEE (reference sequence). DNA of the CDR3: TGTGCCAGCAGCATCGACAGCTTGTTCGCGAACACCGGGGAGCTGTTTTTT. This encodes CASSIDSLFANTGELFF.

This chain connects TRBV28 to TRBJ2-7; 9 bases align to TRBD2. This CDR3 spans 16 amino acids. After removal of 6 bases from V and 6 bases from J, the junction contained 15 bases not matched to a gene. The germline V gene encodes CDR1 MDHEN and CDR2 SYDVKM. The CDR3 sequence: CASSPLVGGRASEQYF. In DNA, the CDR3 is TGTGCCAGCAGCCCCCTTGTCGGCGGGAGGGCGAGCGAGCAGTACTTC. Supplemented by reference TRBV28 and TRBJ2-7, the full variable domain reads DVKVTQSSRYLVKRTGEKVFLECVQDMDHENMFWYRQDPGLGLRLIYFSYDVKMKEKGDIPEGYSVSREKKERFSLILESASTNQTSMYLCASSPLVGGRASEQYFGPGTRLTVT.

The chain combines TRBV4-1 with TRBJ2-5; D is possibly TRBD1 (5 bases). CDR3 length: 15 residues. The germline V and J ends were trimmed by 0 bases and 1 base, with 9 bases remaining between them. The germline V gene encodes CDR1 MGHRA and CDR2 YSYEKL. In DNA, the CDR3 is TGCGCCAGCAGCCAAGAGCCGACAGTCCAAGAGACCCAGTACTTC. Its translation: CASSQEPTVQETQYF.

This chain links TRBV4-1 with TRBJ2-1, with 7 bases matching TRBD1. The junction had 3 bases not matched to a gene; V was cut back by 0 bases and J by 4 bases. CDR1 is MGHRA and CDR2 is YSYEKL in the germline V gene. The CDR3 extends over 15 amino acids. CDR3: CASSQDRGTYNEQFF. CDR3 nucleotide sequence: TGCGCCAGCAGCCAAGACAGGGGGACATACAATGAGCAGTTCTTC.

This chain connects TRBV5-1 to TRBJ2-3, with a possible D match to TRBD2 (6 bases). Trimming pared 4 bases from V and 0 bases from J, leaving 15 bases between. The length of the CDR3 is 16 residues. Germline V gene lookup returns CDR1 SGHRS and CDR2 YFSETQ. The CDR3 DNA follows: TGCGCCAGCAGCGATTGGGGGGAGCCTAGCACAGATACGCAGTATTTT. Translated: CASSDWGEPSTDTQYF.

The chain carries TRBV6-5 and TRBJ1-6; possibly TRBD1 for D (6 bases). Per germline, CDR1 MNHEY and CDR2 SVGAGI. V lost 6 bases and J 5 bases, leaving 14 bases between the germline ends. This CDR3 contains 15 residues. The CDR3 DNA sequence: TGTGCCAGCAGACAGGGTATGGGCGATAATTCACCCCTCCACTTT. Encoded protein: CASRQGMGDNSPLHF.

The chain combines TRBV19 with TRBJ2-2; D remains unclear. The V gene's germline CDR1 is LNHDA and CDR2 SQIVND (reference sequence). V lost 6 bases and J 1 base, leaving 9 bases between the germline ends. This CDR3 has 14 amino acids. The CDR3 DNA sequence: TGTGCCAGTAGCCTATTCCTGAACACCGGGGAGCTGTTTTTT. It codes for CASSLFLNTGELFF.

This clone was counted once. This chain links TRBV15 with TRBJ2-6, with a weak D call TRBD1 (5 bases). Between the trimmed V and J ends, which lost 0 bases and 1 base, there was a span of 7 bases. This CDR3 is built from 16 residues. Per germline, CDR1 LNHNV and CDR2 YYDKDF (reference sequence). The CDR3 is CATSRDQGSGANVLTF. The CDR3 coding sequence is TGTGCCACCAGCAGAGATCAGGGTTCTGGGGCCAACGTCCTGACTTTC.

The chain couples TRBV5-1 to TRBJ2-7; D is unclear. This CDR3 is built from 13 residues. From germline, CDR1 is SGHRS and CDR2 YFSETQ. V gave up 3 bases and J gave up 0 bases, with 7 bases separating them. In DNA, the CDR3 is TGCGCCAGCAGCTCCCCTGCCTCCTACGAGCAGTACTTC. It is translated as CASSSPASYEQYF.

The V call is TRBV6-5, the J call TRBJ2-1, with TRBD1 matching 8 bases. V lost 2 bases to trimming and J lost 6 bases; unmatched junction nucleotides: 6. Germline loops: CDR1 MNHEY, CDR2 SVGAGI. The CDR3 runs 15 residues. CDR3 protein: CASSYDGQGPNEQFF. CDR3 in DNA: TGTGCCAGCAGTTACGACGGACAGGGCCCCAATGAGCAGTTCTTC.

V usage is TRBV9 and J usage is TRBJ2-3, with 8 bases lining up with TRBD2. Per the germline V gene, CDR1 is SGDLS and CDR2 is YYNGEE. The CDR3 covers 16 residues. The V segment lost 0 bases and the J segment 2 bases; nucleotides outside the gene matches: 5. The CDR3 loop is CASSVEAGGPTDTQYF. In nucleotides, the CDR3 is TGTGCCAGCAGCGTAGAGGCGGGAGGCCCCACAGATACGCAGTATTTT.

The rearrangement joins TRBV28 to TRBJ2-1, with no clear D. CDR3 length: 15 residues. V was clipped by 3 bases and J by 0 bases, with 9 bases between them. The germline V gene encodes CDR1 MDHEN and CDR2 SYDVKM. DNA for the CDR3: TGTGCCAGCAGTTTCTACGGTGACTCCTACAATGAGCAGTTCTTC. The encoded protein is CASSFYGDSYNEQFF. The full variable domain, with the rest looked up from reference TRBV28 and TRBJ2-1, is DVKVTQSSRYLVKRTGEKVFLECVQDMDHENMFWYRQDPGLGLRLIYFSYDVKMKEKGDIPEGYSVSREKKERFSLILESASTNQTSMYLCASSFYGDSYNEQFFGPGTRLTVL.

The chain recombines TRBV6-5 with TRBJ2-5; the match to TRBD1 covers 7 bases. The length of the CDR3 is 14 residues. Germline CDR1 and CDR2: MNHEY and SVGAGI. The V and J ends lost 5 bases and 4 bases, in that order; junction bases with no gene match: 7. The CDR3 DNA sequence: TGTGCCAGCAGTCAAACTACAGGGGTAGAGACCCAGTACTTC. This codes for CASSQTTGVETQYF.

V and J are TRBV11-2 and TRBJ2-5, with TRBD2 identical over 9 bases. V lost 2 bases to trimming and J lost 5 bases; unmatched junction nucleotides: 12. Looked up from germline, CDR1 is SGHAT and CDR2 is FQNNGV. This CDR3 comprises 17 residues. As DNA, the CDR3 is TGTGCCAGCAGCTTAACATCGGGCGGGAGGGCCGTGGAGACCCAGTACTTC. This encodes CASSLTSGGRAVETQYF.

This chain connects TRBV6-4 to TRBJ2-3; the match to TRBD2 covers 10 bases. The CDR3 is made up of 16 amino acids. Losses at the gene ends were 3 bases for V and 0 bases for J; bases not matched to a gene: 3. The germline V gene has CDR1 MRHNA and CDR2 SNTAGT. The CDR3 coding sequence is TGTGCCAGCAGTGAAGCTAGCGGGAGTAGCACAGATACGCAGTATTTT. This sequence encodes CASSEASGSSTDTQYF.

CDR3 residues: CASSSSADGKFF. The CDR3 nucleotides read TGCGCCAGCAGCTCAAGTGCGGACGGAAAGTTCTTC. This rearrangement joins TRBV5-1 to TRBJ2-1, with no clear D. CDR1 is SGHRS, CDR2 YFSETQ, per germline. The CDR3 extends over 12 amino acids. The ends were cut back, 3 bases at V and 14 bases at J, with 15 bases in the middle.

This clone is a singleton in its sample. This chain connects TRBV6-1 to TRBJ2-5; either TRBD1 or TRBD2 may fit D (5 bases each). Germline V gene sequence: CDR1 MNHNS, CDR2 SASEGT. Between the trimmed V and J ends, which lost 1 base and 4 bases, there was a span of 10 bases. The CDR3 spans 14 residues. CDR3 sequence: CASSEVGTPETQYF. DNA of the CDR3: TGTGCCAGCAGTGAAGTCGGGACCCCAGAGACCCAGTACTTC.

This rearrangement joins TRBV6-5 to TRBJ1-1; no clear D. This CDR3 has 13 residues. Germline CDR1 reads MNHEY; CDR2 reads SVGAGI. Trimming took 2 bases from V and 2 from J, leaving 6 bases between them. The CDR3 reads CASSYAGNTEAFF. CDR3 DNA sequence: TGTGCCAGCAGTTACGCGGGCAACACTGAAGCTTTCTTT.

The J gene is TRBJ2-2, the V gene TRBV6-1; D possibly corresponds to TRBD2 (6 bases). The CDR3 extends over 14 amino acids. Trimming shortened V by 5 bases and J by 4 bases, and 11 bases separated the two germline ends. Germline V lookup: CDR1 MNHNS, CDR2 SASEGT. The CDR3, as DNA: TGTGCCAGCAGTCGCGGGGTTCTCACCGGGGAGCTGTTTTTT. Translation: CASSRGVLTGELFF.

V usage is TRBV18 and J usage is TRBJ1-2; D gene unclear. The CDR3 length is 15 residues. Germline V CDR1 and CDR2: KGHSH, LQKENI. Deletions cut 3 bases from V and 8 bases from J, with 19 bases between. The CDR3 sequence is CASSPATDFGEGYTF. CDR3 sequence (DNA): TGTGCCAGCTCACCGGCGACTGACTTTGGGGAAGGCTACACCTTC.

The chain uses TRBV5-1 and TRBJ1-1, with D tentatively TRBD1 (6 bases). Between the trimmed V and J ends, which lost 2 bases and 3 bases, there was a span of 14 bases. There are 15 residues in the CDR3. CDR1 is SGHRS, CDR2 YFSETQ, per germline. Here the CDR3 reads CASSFSSRGDTEAFF. CDR3 DNA sequence: TGCGCCAGCAGCTTTAGTTCGAGGGGGGACACTGAAGCTTTCTTT.

This chain uses TRBV4-1 with TRBJ1-1, with D tentatively TRBD1 (6 bases). Deletions cut 2 bases from V and 2 bases from J, with 12 bases between. This CDR3 contains 15 residues. The germline gives CDR1 MGHRA, CDR2 YSYEKL. CDR3 loop: CASSQLFRGNTEAFF. CDR3 in DNA: TGCGCCAGCAGCCAACTCTTCAGGGGTAACACTGAAGCTTTCTTT.